These 22 T cell receptor beta chains came from one sample sequenced in a study of response to subunit inactivated influenza vaccine. TCRdb re-derived calls from the RT-PCR reads in MiXCR, one entry per CDR3 protein. Found here are around 530,000 distinct CDR3 sequences, 12% of them singletons; the top ten hold roughly 10%. The sequencing here drew on PBMCs from blood, taken on the day of vaccination. Source of these receptors: a man between 50 and 59 years old who received an inactivated influenza vaccine.

This clonotype occurred a few times. V is TRBV29-1 and J is TRBJ2-7; 7 nucleotides align to TRBD1. The CDR3 loop spans 11 amino acids. Germline V gives CDR1 SQVTM, CDR2 ANQGSEA. Trimming at V came to 7 bases and at J to 4 bases, leaving 4 bases not matched to a gene. Here the CDR3 reads CSAGTAYEQYF. In nucleotides, the CDR3 is TGCAGCGCTGGGACAGCTTACGAGCAGTACTTC.

J is TRBJ2-1 and V is TRBV7-6; 7 positions match TRBD1. Losses at the gene ends were 3 bases for V and 2 bases for J; bases not matched to a gene: 13. Germline-derived CDR1 and CDR2 are SGHVS and FNYEAQ. The CDR3 spans 18 residues. CDR3 sequence (DNA): TGTGCCAGCAGCTTGATACCAGGGGGACAAGGACCCTACAATGAGCAGTTCTTC. As protein: CASSLIPGGQGPYNEQFF.

This chain links TRBV2 with TRBJ2-7; either TRBD1 or TRBD2 may supply D (5 bases each). In germline, CDR1 is SNHLY, CDR2 FYNNEI. With 6 bases removed from V and 2 bases from J, the gap between germline ends came to 17 bases. This CDR3 has 15 residues. This chain's CDR3 is CASRRGPRTAYEQYF. CDR3 nucleotides: TGTGCCAGCAGGAGGGGACCAAGGACGGCCTACGAGCAGTACTTC.

This clonotype was found a few times. This sequence joins TRBV7-2 and TRBJ2-5; D is ambiguous. Germline CDR1 is SGHTA and CDR2 is FQGNSA. V lost 0 bases and J lost 2, with 10 bases in between. CDR3 length: 15 residues. CDR3 DNA sequence: TGTGCCAGCAGCTTAGCAGATATCCGTCAAGAGACCCAGTACTTC. Its protein is CASSLADIRQETQYF.

This clonotype was detected a few times. The chain joins TRBV5-1 to TRBJ2-1; 8 bases align to TRBD1. Germline V lookup: CDR1 SGHRS, CDR2 YFSETQ. The ends lost 4 bases at V and 8 bases at J; junction bases unmatched: 5. The CDR3 has 13 residues. CDR3 DNA sequence: TGCGCCAGCAGCCCAGGGGGCTCCGATGAGCAGTTCTTC. As protein: CASSPGGSDEQFF.

The chain links TRBV15 to TRBJ1-4, with D possibly TRBD1 on 6 matching bases. The CDR3 contains 16 residues. Germline lookup yields CDR1 LNHNV and CDR2 YYDKDF (reference sequence). Trimming took 4 bases from V and 0 from J, leaving 12 bases between them. The CDR3 DNA sequence: TGTGCCACCAGCACCTACCCAGGGGCAACTAATGAAAAACTGTTTTTT. Protein sequence: CATSTYPGATNEKLFF.

This clonotype has at least ten counts. The chain links TRBV29-1 to TRBJ2-3; 8 bases align to TRBD1. CDR1 SQVTM and CDR2 ANQGSEA come from the germline V gene. V gave up 5 bases and J gave up 4 bases; unmatched junction bases: 5. The CDR3 length is 13 residues. CDR3 residues: CSVTMTGADTQYF. The CDR3 DNA follows: TGCAGCGTTACGATGACAGGGGCAGATACGCAGTATTTT.

The chain is built from TRBV5-1 and TRBJ2-7; D call uncertain. The CDR3 is made up of 14 amino acids. The germline V gene has CDR1 SGHRS and CDR2 YFSETQ. Trimming cost V 4 bases and J 3 bases, with 14 bases left between them. The CDR3 region is CASSIRADYYEQYF. CDR3 bases: TGCGCCAGCAGCATACGGGCAGATTACTACGAGCAGTACTTC.

The chain employs TRBV4-1 and TRBJ1-1; a weak D match, TRBD1 (6 bases). The CDR3 is 15 residues long. In germline, CDR1 is MGHRA, CDR2 YSYEKL. The V end lost 1 base, the J end lost 4 bases, and 13 bases lay between the germline ends. The CDR3: CASSQAPTGGTEAFF. CDR3 sequence (DNA): TGCGCCAGCAGCCAAGCCCCGACAGGCGGCACTGAAGCTTTCTTT.

The sample holds many counts of this clonotype. The chain employs TRBV5-1 and TRBJ1-1, with a possible D match to TRBD1 (5 bases). Between the trimmed V and J ends, which lost 5 bases and 1 base, there was a span of 15 bases. The CDR3 runs to 15 residues. Germline CDR1 is SGHRS and CDR2 is YFSETQ. CDR3 in DNA: TGCGCCAGCAGGTCCCCGGGACGGCCGAACACTGAAGCTTTCTTT. It yields the protein CASRSPGRPNTEAFF.

The chain has TRBV5-5 and TRBJ2-5, with 12 positions matching TRBD1. The CDR3 is 17 amino acids. Trimming took 1 base from V and 5 from J; bases not matched to a gene: 9. CDR1 SGHKS and CDR2 YYEKEE come from the germline V gene (reference sequence). The chain's CDR3 is CASSLFARDRGRETQYF. As DNA, the CDR3 is TGTGCCAGCAGCTTGTTTGCCCGGGACAGGGGGCGGGAGACCCAGTACTTC.

The V call is TRBV20-1, the J call TRBJ2-7, with 15 bases matching TRBD2. Looked up from germline, CDR1 is DFQATT and CDR2 is SNEGSKA (reference sequence). The CDR3 totals 14 residues. With 5 bases clipped from V and 4 bases from J, the junction kept 3 bases outside the gene matches. CDR3 in DNA: TGCAGTGCTGAGGGACTAGCGGGGGGTTACGAGCAGTACTTC. Translated: CSAEGLAGGYEQYF.

The sample holds a few counts of this clonotype. The chain recombines TRBV5-1 with TRBJ1-3, with TRBD1 as a possible D gene (5 bases). Per germline, CDR1 SGHRS and CDR2 YFSETQ. The CDR3 is made up of 18 amino acids. Deletions cut 0 bases from V and 3 bases from J, with 19 bases between. The DNA of the CDR3 is TGCGCCAGCAGCTTGGAGGGGTTGGGCAGGAGAGGTGGAAACACCATATATTTT. Amino acids: CASSLEGLGRRGGNTIYF.

This clonotype has only a few counts. The chain carries TRBV5-1 and TRBJ1-6; D unclear. Germline assignment: CDR1 SGHRS and CDR2 YFSETQ. V dropped 0 bases and J dropped 10 bases, with 8 bases sitting between them. The CDR3 sequence is 13 residues long. CDR3 protein: CASSLDGYSPLHF. Here the CDR3 DNA reads TGCGCCAGCAGCTTGGATGGGTACTCACCCCTCCACTTT.

As concerns this clonotype: One junction end disagrees with the germline gene, perhaps due to a read error. The chain is built from TRBV18 and TRBJ2-7; TRBD1 might be the D (6 bases). CDR3 length equals 12 residues. Germline V gene lookup returns CDR1 KGHSH and CDR2 LQKENI. CDR3 DNA sequence: TGTGTCAGCTCACCGCAGGGGAAAGAGCAGTACTTC. It encodes CVSSPQGKEQYF.

This clonotype has only a few counts. V usage is TRBV28 and J usage is TRBJ2-7, with TRBD2 identical over 15 bases. V lost 5 bases, J lost 2 bases, and 16 bases stayed unmatched. The CDR3 sequence is 20 residues long. Germline CDR1 is MDHEN and CDR2 is SYDVKM. The CDR3 DNA follows: TGTGCCAGCAGTCTTATTAACACGGGACTAGCGGGAGGCCGTACCTACGAGCAGTACTTC. It translates to CASSLINTGLAGGRTYEQYF.

Only a few counts were recorded for this clonotype. This chain connects TRBV5-6 to TRBJ2-7; 10 nucleotides line up with TRBD1. The CDR3 loop spans 16 amino acids. V lost 2 bases, J lost 6 bases, and 11 bases stayed unmatched. CDR1 and CDR2 (germline): SGHDT, YYEEEE. The CDR3 region has the DNA TGTGCCAGCAGCTTTTTAGGGGACAGGGGAGAAGGCGAGCAGTACTTC. Translating gives CASSFLGDRGEGEQYF.

This clonotype was counted many times. V usage is TRBV20-1 and J usage is TRBJ2-2; no definite D call. V lost 6 bases, J lost 4 bases, and 12 bases lay in between. The CDR3 is 13 residues long. Looked up from germline, CDR1 is DFQATT and CDR2 is SNEGSKA (reference sequence). The CDR3 nucleotides are TGCAGTGCCCTTATGGGAATCACCGGGGAGCTGTTTTTT. Amino acid sequence: CSALMGITGELFF.

This clonotype was seen many times. The chain links TRBV27 to TRBJ2-6, with TRBD2 as a possible D gene (6 bases). The germline gives CDR1 MNHEY, CDR2 SMNVEV (reference sequence). Trimming removed 5 bases from V and 1 base from J, with 9 bases in between. The CDR3 has 15 residues. The CDR3 reads CASSRGVSGANVLTF. The CDR3 nucleotides read TGTGCCAGCAGTCGCGGGGTTTCTGGGGCCAACGTCCTGACTTTC.

This clonotype was counted between two and nine times. This chain connects TRBV29-1 to TRBJ2-7; a weak D match, TRBD2 (6 bases). V was cut by 4 bases and J by 5 bases, with 15 bases left in between. The length of the CDR3 is 13 residues. CDR1 SQVTM and CDR2 ANQGSEA come from the germline V gene. CDR3 sequence reads: CSVVVTSFNEQYF. The CDR3 nucleotides are TGCAGCGTTGTTGTGACTAGTTTTAACGAGCAGTACTTC.

To note about this clonotype: With a much larger clone just one base away, this may be a read error. This chain connects TRBV7-6 to TRBJ2-1, with D possibly being TRBD1 (6 bases). Trimming took off 1 base at V and 8 bases at J, with 18 bases between the two ends. The CDR3 is made up of 16 amino acids. Germline CDR1 reads SGHVS; CDR2 reads FNYEAQ. This CDR3 is CASSLVIRIGGDEQFF. The CDR3 bases are TGTGCCAGCAGCTTAGTGATTCGGATAGGGGGTGATGAGCAGTTCTTC.

This clonotype was recorded at least ten times. The rearrangement links TRBV12-3 or TRBV12-4 to TRBJ2-1; 9 nucleotides line up with TRBD1. CDR3 length: 17 amino acids. V lost 5 bases, J lost 7 bases, and 15 bases stayed unmatched. The CDR3 is CASSPPPAGTGPNEQFF. The CDR3 coding sequence is TGTGCCAGCAGTCCGCCGCCCGCCGGGACAGGGCCAAATGAGCAGTTCTTC.